These T cell receptor beta chains were read from a single sample in a study of blood T cell repertoires in COVID-19. Sequencing used immunoSEQ multiplex PCR; TCRdb keeps in-frame clones, though not all of them. The repertoire holds about 54,000 clones, about 91% seen once, with 7% to 8% in the top ten. The material sequenced was peripheral blood. The receptor source for this set is a woman aged 60-75 years with active or convalescent COVID-19. CDR3s include the opening cysteine and the closing phenylalanine or tryptophan. Fields, in order: V gene, clone size, J gene, D gene, CDR3 DNA, CDR3 protein. A D gene is named only where the DNA matches it firmly. Size values are once, few and many counts, or a class for expanded clones, and some rows have none.

TRBV6-2/TRBV6-3	-	TRBJ1-1	-	TGTGCCAGCAGTGACCGACGCGGCACTGAAGCTTTCTTT	CASSDRRGTEAFF
TRBV5-1	-	TRBJ2-5	-	TGCGCCAGCAGCAGCGCCCTCGGACAGCAAGAGACCCAGTACTTC	CASSSALGQQETQYF
TRBV7-2	-	TRBJ1-5	-	TGTGCCAGCAGCCAACAGGGTTATCAGCCCCAGCATTTT	CASSQQGYQPQHF
TRBV29-1	-	TRBJ2-1	-	TGCAGCCTCGGGGGACTCAGATACAATGAGCAGTTCTTC	CSLGGLRYNEQFF
TRBV25-1	-	TRBJ2-7	TRBD1	TGTGCCAGCAGTGACCCGGGACAGGGGTTTCCCTACGAGCAGTACTTC	CASSDPGQGFPYEQYF
TRBV24-1	-	TRBJ1-3	-	TGTGCCACCAGTGCAGGGTCCGGAAACACCATATATTTT	CATSAGSGNTIYF
TRBV15	once	TRBJ2-5	TRBD2	TGTGCCACCAGCAGAACGAGCGGGAGAATAGAGACCCAGTACTTC	CATSRTSGRIETQYF
TRBV7-3	-	TRBJ2-3	-	TGTGCCAGCAGCTTAGGGGGCAGGAGCACAGATACGCAGTATTTT	CASSLGGRSTDTQYF
TRBV27	-	TRBJ2-1	TRBD2	TGTGCCAGCAGTGCCCCGGGGAGGGGAATCAATGAGCAGTTCTTC	CASSAPGRGINEQFF
TRBV15	few	TRBJ2-5	TRBD2	TGTGCCACCAGCAGCTGGAAGGGCGGGAGAGGTGAGACCCAGTACTTC	CATSSWKGGRGETQYF
TRBV19	-	TRBJ2-2	TRBD2	TGTGCCAGCTCCCTTCGACTAGCGGGGAACGGGGAGCTGTTTTTT	CASSLRLAGNGELFF
TRBV19	-	TRBJ1-5	TRBD1	TGTGCCAGTAACCCGGACAGGAATCAGCCCCAGCATTTT	CASNPDRNQPQHF
TRBV12-3/TRBV12-4	once	TRBJ1-1	-	TGTGCCAGCAGTTTTTCGGGGAACACTGAAGCTTTCTTT	CASSFSGNTEAFF
TRBV7-2	-	TRBJ2-1	-	TGTGCCAGCAGCTTTCAGGGAAAGAGCTCCTACAATGAGCAGTTCTTC	CASSFQGKSSYNEQFF
TRBV9	-	TRBJ2-3	TRBD2	TGTGCCAGCAGCGTAGTTAGCGGGGGCCCTACGCAGTATTTT	CASSVVSGGPTQYF
TRBV5-6	-	TRBJ2-7	TRBD1	TGTGCCAGCAGTCGGGACAGGGGGCGTTACGAGCAGTACTTC	CASSRDRGRYEQYF
TRBV3-1/TRBV3-2	-	TRBJ1-1	TRBD1	TGTGCCAGCAGCCACCGACAGGGGGGAAACACTGAAGCTTTCTTT	CASSHRQGGNTEAFF
TRBV7-2	-	TRBJ1-3	-	TGTGCCAGCAGCTTACAGGTTCTCTCTGGAAACACCATATATTTT	CASSLQVLSGNTIYF
TRBV6-5	-	TRBJ2-1	TRBD2	TGTGCCAGCAGGAGTAGCGGGAGCGTTGAGCAGTTCTTC	CASRSSGSVEQFF
TRBV7-9	-	TRBJ1-5	TRBD1	TGTGCCAGCAGCCCCGGACAGGGGGCAAATCAGCCCCAGCATTTT	CASSPGQGANQPQHF
TRBV9	-	TRBJ2-3	TRBD2	TGTGCCAGCAGCGGCCGGTCTAGAGGGTCTAGCGGGATCACAGATACGCAGTATTTT	CASSGRSRGSSGITDTQYF
TRBV10-3	-	TRBJ1-6	-	TGTGCCATCAGTGAAGGCAGGTCAGCCGGTTTACCTAATTCACCCCTCCACTTT	CAISEGRSAGLPNSPLHF
TRBV6-5	-	TRBJ2-3	TRBD2	TGTGCCAGCAGTTCGAGCGGGAGGTGGGCAGATACGCAGTATTTT	CASSSSGRWADTQYF
TRBV6-5	-	TRBJ2-5	-	TGTGCCAGCCAAAGCGATGAAGAGACCCAGTACTTC	CASQSDEETQYF
TRBV10-3	-	TRBJ2-1	TRBD2	TGTGCCATCAGTGATTTCAGCGGGAGCTCCTACAATGAGCAGTTCTTC	CAISDFSGSSYNEQFF
TRBV9	-	TRBJ2-5	TRBD2	TGTGCCAGCAGCTCGACGGGGGGACTAGCGGGAGAGGGAGAGACCCAGTACTTC	CASSSTGGLAGEGETQYF
TRBV7-2	-	TRBJ1-1	-	TGTGCCAGCAGCTTAGCGCTGGGCGGGAACCCTGAAGCTTTCTTT	CASSLALGGNPEAFF
TRBV19	-	TRBJ2-7	-	TGTGCCAGTAAACCTGGCGCTAGCTCCTACGAGCAGTACTTC	CASKPGASSYEQYF
TRBV6-2/TRBV6-3	-	TRBJ1-2	-	TGTGCCAGCAGTCGACAGAGCTATGGCTACACCTTC	CASSRQSYGYTF
TRBV11-2	-	TRBJ1-4	-	TGTGCCAGCAGCCTTAAACAGGGCTCATCTAATGAAAAACTGTTTTTT	CASSLKQGSSNEKLFF
TRBV5-6	-	TRBJ1-4	-	TGTGCCAGCAGCCCTCAGACAGGACTTAATGAAAAACTGTTTTTT	CASSPQTGLNEKLFF
TRBV28	-	TRBJ2-7	TRBD2	TGTGCCAGCGGGAGCGGGAAAAACGAGCAGTACTTC	CASGSGKNEQYF
TRBV19	-	TRBJ2-3	-	TGTGCCAGTAGTATAGGCCGCAGTCTCACAGATACGCAGTATTTT	CASSIGRSLTDTQYF
TRBV27	once	TRBJ1-1	TRBD1	TGTGCCAGCAGTCGGGGTGGGACAGGCAATTTTATTGAAGCTTTCTTT	CASSRGGTGNFIEAFF
TRBV15	-	TRBJ1-1	-	TGTGCCACCAGCAGAGATCCAAGAGGGACTGAAGCTTTCTTT	CATSRDPRGTEAFF
TRBV29-1	-	TRBJ1-3	-	TGCAGCGTTGATCGGGGGATGTCTGGAAACACCATATATTTT	CSVDRGMSGNTIYF
TRBV29-1	-	TRBJ2-2	TRBD2	TGCAGCGTGGGCGGACTAGCGGGGGGGCCCGGGGAGCTGTTTTTT	CSVGGLAGGPGELFF
TRBV7-3	-	TRBJ2-3	-	TGTGCCAGCAGCCCGGGAGGGGGCCCCACAGATACGCAGTATTTT	CASSPGGGPTDTQYF
TRBV5-5	few	TRBJ2-7	TRBD2	TGTGCCAGCAGCTTGGCGGGACTAGCGACCTACGAGCAGTACTTC	CASSLAGLATYEQYF
TRBV4-1	few	TRBJ1-6	-	TGCGCCAGCAGCCAAGTTCCAGAAACCCATTCACCCCTCCACTTT	CASSQVPETHSPLHF
TRBV12-5	-	TRBJ2-3	TRBD2	TGTGCTAGTGGTTTGGGACTAGCGATGGATACGCAGTATTTT	CASGLGLAMDTQYF